The 13 T cell receptor beta chains presented below share a single source sample, sequenced in a study of blood T cell repertoires in COVID-19. Clones were read by immunoSEQ multiplex PCR, and TCRdb kept only the in-frame ones, dropping some. The table includes 250,000 to 300,000 clones, around 81% detected once. Sequencing was performed on peripheral blood. The receptors shown here come from a woman between 55 and 75 years old with active or convalescent COVID-19.

The chain couples TRBV6-5 to TRBJ1-1; 7 nucleotides agree with TRBD1. J lost 9 bases, V lost 4 bases, and 14 bases had no gene match. Germline lookup yields CDR1 MNHEY and CDR2 SVGAGI. There are 15 residues in the CDR3. The CDR3 region is CASSSSKFPGGQAFF. DNA for the CDR3: TGTGCCAGCAGTTCTTCTAAATTCCCAGGGGGGCAAGCTTTCTTT.

V and J are TRBV5-1 and TRBJ1-6; 10 bases line up with TRBD1. Germline V gene sequence: CDR1 SGHRS, CDR2 YFSETQ. The CDR3 has 15 amino acids. J lost 5 bases, V lost 4 bases, and 3 bases had no gene match. This chain's CDR3 is CASSDRGRDNSPLHF. The CDR3 region has the DNA TGCGCCAGCAGCGACAGGGGGCGGGATAATTCACCCCTCCACTTT.

V and J are TRBV30 and TRBJ2-5, with 7 nucleotides matching TRBD2. The CDR3 totals 13 residues. Trimming cost V 3 bases and J 3 bases; bases outside gene matches: 4. Per the germline V gene, CDR1 is GTSNPN and CDR2 is SVGIG (reference sequence). Here the CDR3 reads CAWRRRGEETQYF. The CDR3 DNA is TGTGCCTGGAGACGACGGGGGGAAGAGACCCAGTACTTC.

This clone has just one count. The CDR3 here is CASSHTAGGLYNEQFF. CDR3 nucleotide sequence: TGCGCCAGCAGCCACACCGCGGGGGGGCTCTACAATGAGCAGTTCTTC. This chain uses TRBV4-3 with TRBJ2-1, with 9 positions matching TRBD2. The CDR3 is made up of 16 amino acids. J gave up 3 bases and V 3 bases, and 6 bases lay outside the gene matches. Germline lookup yields CDR1 LGHNA and CDR2 YSLEER.

The chain employs TRBV29-1 and TRBJ1-2, with D unresolved. The V and J ends lost 0 bases and 12 bases respectively, with 5 bases between them. CDR1 is SQVTM and CDR2 is ANQGSEA in the germline V gene. CDR3 length: 9 residues. The CDR3 is CSVEERHTF. CDR3 in DNA: TGCAGCGTTGAAGAGCGGCACACCTTC.

Only a few counts were recorded for this clone. The chain uses TRBV5-6 and TRBJ1-6; TRBD1 matches 10 bases. The CDR3 consists of 14 residues. CDR1 is SGHDT, CDR2 YYEEEE, per germline. V was clipped by 3 bases and J by 10 bases; unmatched bases: 4. In DNA form, the CDR3 reads TGTGCCAGCAGCTGGGACAGGGGTCTGTCACCCCTCCACTTT. This encodes CASSWDRGLSPLHF.

The chain employs TRBV9 and TRBJ1-1; D unclear. CDR1 is SGDLS and CDR2 is YYNGEE in the germline V gene. V lost 0 bases, J lost 4 bases, and 10 bases lay in between. The CDR3 consists of 14 residues. CDR3 sequence reads: CASSVALRSTEAFF. CDR3 DNA sequence: TGTGCCAGCAGCGTAGCTTTACGGAGCACTGAAGCTTTCTTT.

DNA of the CDR3: TGTGCCAGCAGCTTAGTTAACGCAGGGAAAAACTATGGCTACACCTTC. Amino acid sequence: CASSLVNAGKNYGYTF. The chain joins TRBV11-2 to TRBJ1-2; maybe TRBD1 (5 bases). This CDR3 comprises 16 residues. CDR1 and CDR2 from the germline V gene are SGHAT and FQNNGV. Deletions cut 1 base from V and 2 bases from J, with 14 bases between.

The chain couples TRBV3-1 (or the pseudogene TRBV3-2) to TRBJ2-7; 11 nucleotides agree with TRBD1. Germline trimming cut 2 bases from V and 4 bases from J; bases unmatched to any gene: 13. This CDR3 spans 18 amino acids. The germline V gene has CDR1 LGHDT and CDR2 YNNKEL (reference sequence). This CDR3 is CASSQWGRPGTGGYEQYF. The CDR3 DNA reads as TGTGCCAGCAGCCAATGGGGTCGGCCGGGGACAGGGGGTTACGAGCAGTACTTC.

The chain joins TRBV6-2 or TRBV6-3 to TRBJ2-2, with TRBD1 matching over 8 bases. CDR1 is MNHEY and CDR2 is SVGEGT in the germline V gene. After removal of 6 bases from V and 1 base from J, the junction contained 10 bases not matched to a gene. The CDR3 contains 17 residues. The chain's CDR3 is CASSLSTTGVNTGELFF. CDR3 bases: TGTGCCAGCAGCCTCTCTACGACAGGGGTGAACACCGGGGAGCTGTTTTTT.

The gene calls are TRBV27 and TRBJ1-5; perhaps TRBD1 as D (5 bases). Germline lookup yields CDR1 MNHEY and CDR2 SMNVEV (reference sequence). The CDR3 contains 15 residues. V dropped 0 bases and J dropped 1 base, with 7 bases sitting between them. The CDR3 DNA sequence: TGTGCCAGCAGTTTATCGGGGGGGAGCAATCAGCCCCAGCATTTT. Amino acid sequence: CASSLSGGSNQPQHF.

Here the CDR3 reads CASRLSSDSYEQYF. The CDR3 coding sequence is TGCGCCAGCAGACTGTCTAGCGACTCCTACGAGCAGTACTTC. The chain joins TRBV5-1 to TRBJ2-7; possibly TRBD2 for D (6 bases). CDR1 is SGHRS and CDR2 is YFSETQ in the germline V gene. CDR3 length: 14 amino acids. V lost 5 bases and J lost 0, with 12 bases in between. The full variable domain, rest sourced from reference TRBV5-1 and TRBJ2-7, is KAGVTQTPRYLIKTRGQQVTLSCSPISGHRSVSWYQQTPGQGLQFLFEYFSETQRNKGNFPGRFSGRQFSNSRSEMNVSTLELGDSALYLCASRLSSDSYEQYFGPGTRLTVT.

This clone occurred once. The chain carries TRBV6-6 and TRBJ1-5, with a tentative D call TRBD1 (5 bases). V was pared by 4 bases and J by 2 bases, with 12 bases between. Germline lookup yields CDR1 MNHNY and CDR2 SVGAGI (reference sequence). The CDR3 has 15 amino acids. CDR3 region: CASSSPRGGNQPQHF. The CDR3 coding sequence is TGTGCCAGCAGTTCCCCGCGGGGGGGCAATCAGCCCCAGCATTTT.